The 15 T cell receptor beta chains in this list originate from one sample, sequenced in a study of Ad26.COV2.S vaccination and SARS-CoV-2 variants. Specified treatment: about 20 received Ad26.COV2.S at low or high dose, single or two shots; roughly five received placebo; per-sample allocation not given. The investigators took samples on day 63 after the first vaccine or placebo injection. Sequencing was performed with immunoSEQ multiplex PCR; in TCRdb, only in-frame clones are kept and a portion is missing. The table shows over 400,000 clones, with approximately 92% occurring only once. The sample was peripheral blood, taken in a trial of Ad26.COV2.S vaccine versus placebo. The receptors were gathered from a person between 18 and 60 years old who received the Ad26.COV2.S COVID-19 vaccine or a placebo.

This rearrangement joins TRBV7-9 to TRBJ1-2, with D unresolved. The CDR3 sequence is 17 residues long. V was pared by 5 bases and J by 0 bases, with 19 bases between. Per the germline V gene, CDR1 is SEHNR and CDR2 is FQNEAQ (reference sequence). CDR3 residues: CASSGRIPMLANYGYTF. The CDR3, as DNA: TGTGCCAGCAGCGGACGAATACCTATGCTCGCTAACTATGGCTACACCTTC.

The CDR3 protein is CASREELGNSPLHF. CDR3 bases: TGTGCCAGTAGGGAAGAACTTGGTAATTCACCCCTCCACTTT. The chain recombines TRBV19 with TRBJ1-6; D remains ambiguous. The V and J ends lost 6 bases and 6 bases respectively, with 12 bases between them. The length of the CDR3 is 14 residues. CDR1 LNHDA and CDR2 SQIVND come from the germline V gene (reference sequence).

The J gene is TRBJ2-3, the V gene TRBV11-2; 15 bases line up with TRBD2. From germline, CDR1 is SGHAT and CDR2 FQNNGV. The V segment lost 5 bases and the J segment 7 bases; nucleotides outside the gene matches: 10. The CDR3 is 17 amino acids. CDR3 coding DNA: TGTGCCAGCAGCCTCCGGACTAGCGGGGGGGAAAGGAATACGCAGTATTTT. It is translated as CASSLRTSGGERNTQYF.

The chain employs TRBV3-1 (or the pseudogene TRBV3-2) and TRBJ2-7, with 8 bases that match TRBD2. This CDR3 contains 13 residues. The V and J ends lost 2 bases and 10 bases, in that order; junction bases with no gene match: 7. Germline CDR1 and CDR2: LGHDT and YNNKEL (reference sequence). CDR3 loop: CASSQIFGRGQYF. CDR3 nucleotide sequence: TGTGCCAGCAGCCAAATCTTCGGGAGGGGACAGTACTTC.

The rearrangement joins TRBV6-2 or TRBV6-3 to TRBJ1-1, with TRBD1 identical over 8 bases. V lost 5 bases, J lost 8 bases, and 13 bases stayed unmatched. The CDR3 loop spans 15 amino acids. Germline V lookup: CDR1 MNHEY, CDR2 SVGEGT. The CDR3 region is CASSPGGSGGQEAFF. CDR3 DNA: TGTGCCAGCAGTCCCGGTGGGTCAGGGGGCCAAGAAGCTTTCTTT.

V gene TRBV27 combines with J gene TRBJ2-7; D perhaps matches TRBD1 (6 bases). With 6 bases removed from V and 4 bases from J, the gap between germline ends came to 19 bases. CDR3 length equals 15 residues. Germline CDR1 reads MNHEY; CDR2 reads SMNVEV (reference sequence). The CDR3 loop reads CASRLQGGGLYEQYF. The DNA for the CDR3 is TGTGCCAGCAGATTACAGGGTGGGGGCCTTTACGAGCAGTACTTC.

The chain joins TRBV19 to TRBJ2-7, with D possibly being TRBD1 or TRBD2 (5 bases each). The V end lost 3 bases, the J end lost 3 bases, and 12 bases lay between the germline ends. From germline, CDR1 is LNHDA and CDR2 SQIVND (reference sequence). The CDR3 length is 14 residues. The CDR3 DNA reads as TGTGCCAGTAGTATGGGACCACCTATCTACGAGCAGTACTTC. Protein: CASSMGPPIYEQYF. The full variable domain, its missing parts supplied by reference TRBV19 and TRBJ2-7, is DGGITQSPKYLFRKEGQNVTLSCEQNLNHDAMYWYRQDPGQGLRLIYYSQIVNDFQKGDIAEGYSVSREKKESFPLTVTSAQKNPTAFYLCASSMGPPIYEQYFGPGTRLTVT.

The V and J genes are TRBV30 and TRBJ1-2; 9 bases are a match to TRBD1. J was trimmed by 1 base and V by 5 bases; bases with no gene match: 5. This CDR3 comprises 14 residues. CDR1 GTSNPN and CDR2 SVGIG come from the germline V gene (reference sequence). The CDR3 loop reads CAWEPGQGNYGYTF. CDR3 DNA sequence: TGTGCCTGGGAACCGGGACAGGGTAACTATGGCTACACCTTC. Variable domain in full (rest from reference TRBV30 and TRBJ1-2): SQTIHQWPATLVQPVGSPLSLECTVEGTSNPNLYWYRQAAGRGLQLLFYSVGIGQISSEVPQNLSASRPQDRQFILSSKKLLLSDSGFYLCAWEPGQGNYGYTFGSGTRLTVV.

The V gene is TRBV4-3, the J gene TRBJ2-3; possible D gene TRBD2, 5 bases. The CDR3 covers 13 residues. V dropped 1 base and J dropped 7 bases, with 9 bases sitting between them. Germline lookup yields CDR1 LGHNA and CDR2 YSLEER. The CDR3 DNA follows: TGCGCCAGCAGCCAAGCGCGGGTGAATACGCAGTATTTT. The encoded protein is CASSQARVNTQYF.

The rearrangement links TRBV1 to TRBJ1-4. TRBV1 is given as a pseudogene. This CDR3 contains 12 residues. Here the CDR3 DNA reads TGCACCAGCAGCCACATCCTTTCGGGACTGTTTTTT. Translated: CTSSHILSGLFF.

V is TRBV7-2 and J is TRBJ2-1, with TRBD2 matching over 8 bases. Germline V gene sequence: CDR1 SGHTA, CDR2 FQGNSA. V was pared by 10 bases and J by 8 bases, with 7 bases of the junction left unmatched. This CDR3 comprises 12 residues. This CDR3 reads CATGGGLDEQFF. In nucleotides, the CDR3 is TGTGCCACCGGCGGGGGGCTAGATGAGCAGTTCTTC.

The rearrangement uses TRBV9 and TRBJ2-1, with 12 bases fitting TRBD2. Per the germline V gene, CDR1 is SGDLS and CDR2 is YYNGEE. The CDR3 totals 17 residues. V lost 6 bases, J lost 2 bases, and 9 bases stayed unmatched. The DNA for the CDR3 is TGTGCCAGCACGGCGGCTAGCGGGGGGGCCCCCTACAATGAGCAGTTCTTC. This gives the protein CASTAASGGAPYNEQFF.

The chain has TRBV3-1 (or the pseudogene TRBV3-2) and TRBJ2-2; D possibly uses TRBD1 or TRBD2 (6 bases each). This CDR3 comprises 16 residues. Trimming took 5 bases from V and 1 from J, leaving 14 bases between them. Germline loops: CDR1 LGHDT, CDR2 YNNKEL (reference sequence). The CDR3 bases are TGTGCCAGCAGCTCACGACTAGGGGGGAACACCGGGGAGCTGTTTTTT. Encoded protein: CASSSRLGGNTGELFF.

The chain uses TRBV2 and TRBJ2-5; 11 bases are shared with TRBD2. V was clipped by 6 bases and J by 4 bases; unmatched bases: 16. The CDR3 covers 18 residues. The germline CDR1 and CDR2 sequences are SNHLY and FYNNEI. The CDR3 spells CASSRGLSGGARGETQYF. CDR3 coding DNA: TGTGCCAGCAGCCGAGGGCTTAGCGGGGGGGCTCGTGGAGAGACCCAGTACTTC.

The CDR3 DNA follows: TGTGCCAGCAACCCGACCCCCCCTGGGGATGAGCAGTTCTTC. Protein: CASNPTPPGDEQFF. The V gene is TRBV7-9, the J gene TRBJ2-1; D remains unclear. V shed 7 bases and J shed 8 bases, with 18 bases lying between them. There are 14 residues in the CDR3. Per the germline V gene, CDR1 is SEHNR and CDR2 is FQNEAQ (reference sequence).